This T cell receptor beta chain was recovered during a study of shared clonotypes between healthy human individuals (TCRdb year 2020). In terms of the full investigation: The cohort included a few men and two women between 18 and 49 years of age. For each donor, CD4 naive and CD4 memory were each given three plates, CD8 naive was given two plates, and CD8 memory was given one plate. Libraries were prepared and TCR repertoires were sequenced by different laboratories using diverse techniques, in order to increase sequencing depth and limit assay-specific biases. Blood TCR repertoires of five healthy adults were deeply sequenced to estimate repertoire size and the extent of clonotype sharing between individuals. Between about 0.8 and 9 billion PBMCs per donor were obtained by leukapheresis. The paper's findings and limits, for the study overall: The genetic and exposure-history diversity represented was limited by the small number of donors. Rarefaction of sorted-subset datasets indicated incomplete sequencing despite the large sequencing depth. Clonotypes shared by all four sorted-subset donors showed higher generation probabilities than non-shared clonotypes. Roughly 5% of naive CD4, around 4% of naive CD8, about 2.4% of memory CD4, and approximately 0.39% of memory CD8 clonotypes were shared across a handful of donors. Pairwise subsampling indicated that sequencing depth was expected to affect the degree of clonotype sharing among donors. Naive subsets generally had larger estimated clonotype richness than memory subsets did. Only blood was sampled, and tissue TCR repertoires likely differ from those in blood.

From a lookup of the germline V gene, CDR1 and CDR2 are SGHTA and FQGNSA. Taken from cysteine to phenylalanine, the CDR3 has 16 residues. The kept DNA is CDR3 alone, 48 bases in frame from the first base. The germline V end is reduced by 5 bases and the J end by 3 bases; junction bases left unmatched: 9. For this clone: Its antigen remains unidentified. Base qualities are not provided; no much larger clone lies one nucleotide away.

CD8 naive samples were obtained by positive selection for CCR7 among CD45RO-negative cells, yielding a CD45RA+CCR7+ population from which TemRA cells were excluded. Donors were healthy HIV-negative adults with no recently reported acute infections or vaccinations. Every donor was a Caucasian adult living in Nashville, Tennessee, USA. Blood was collected by leukapheresis, and PBMCs were isolated by Ficoll-Histopaque density gradient centrifugation and then cryopreserved in liquid nitrogen vapor phase. Analytical flow cytometry was used to check the purity and quantity of each magnetically sorted T cell population. Genomic DNA was isolated from every sorted fraction and measured by UV absorbance on a Nanodrop 2000c. Using the deep immunoSEQ assay, multiplex PCR amplified TCR CDR3 regions from genomic DNA. Extracted genomic DNA from each cell subset was spread evenly across all wells of several immunoSEQ 96-well plates, with each plate serving as a replicate. For sorted subsets, around 200 ng genomic DNA, equal to tens of thousands of T cell genomes, was loaded into each replicate PCR. Purified libraries were measured with a Qubit 3.0 fluorometer, size-checked on a Bioanalyzer 2100, and measured again with the KAPA Library Quantification kit. Every immunoSEQ 96-well plate was sequenced on a separate single-read 150-cycle Illumina NextSeq 550 flow cell. The authors' analysis ran thus. Because the immunoSEQ output included only junctional sequences and no quality scores, the filtering could not be the same as the filtering used for full-length reads. To assign V/J genes and CDR3, sequences were annotated against IMGT germline references using PyIR, a Python wrapper for IgBLAST v1.9. Reads were removed for weak V/J assignments (E-value above 1e-6), missing CDR3, stop codons, out-of-frame junctions, or ambiguous translated residues. V3J clonotypes were defined by identical inferred V gene, J gene, and CDR3 amino acid sequence. The percentage overlap between two repertoires was calculated by dividing the number of shared unique clonotypes by the size of the smaller repertoire. Richness of each repertoire was evaluated using RTK rarefaction, the Chao1 estimator, and Recon v2.1 estimates of unobserved clonotypes. Generation probabilities for all TCRbeta clonotypes obtained by the gDNA method from a handful of donors were computed using OLGA. The table comes from immuneACCESS by way of TCRdb, which keeps in-frame sequences with V and J called. Part of the clones is missing from these tables; in studies checked, under half for an unresolved V gene and the rest for unknown reasons. The V and J calls and clone size come from that table; D and trimming were worked out from the DNA. The sample table records approximately 600,000 clones; 85% to 95% of these occur just once. Jointly, the top ten make up over 0.1% of the sample.

Recombination linked TRBV7-2 to TRBJ2-7; TRBD2 aligns with 11 central bases. The clonotype comes from a young woman in good health. Sample: naive CD8+ T cells sorted from blood. Explained via the paper, the cell subset or site label denotes: CD45RA+CCR7+. Here the CDR3 is given as CASSIILAGEDYEQYF. The nucleotides are TGTGCCAGCAGCATTATACTAGCGGGAGAGGACTACGAGCAGTACTTC.